This T cell receptor beta chain stems from a study of T cell clones after liver transplantation (dated by TCRdb to between 2019 and 2020). For the study in its entirety: ITN030ST, the source of the samples, was a randomized trial that attempted immunosuppression withdrawal within 2 years of liver transplantation. Donor-reactive T cell clones were identified using TCRbeta sequencing after a pre-transplant mixed lymphocyte reaction and were then followed in post-transplant blood. Third party-reactive TCRbeta sequences from pre-transplant MLRs were also identified as an antigen-independent comparator for donor-reactive sequences. Of the eight recipients, three were HCV-positive, while the remaining recipients had been transplanted for non-autoimmune, non-viral indications. The subjects received no induction therapy and were kept on standard immunosuppression until randomization at 12-24 months post-transplant. To count as tolerant, a recipient had to stay completely off immunosuppression for at least one year without liver enzymes climbing beyond twice the upper limit of normal. Blood samples were collected pre-transplant, pre-randomization before withdrawal, and post-randomization after either complete withdrawal or failed withdrawal. A cohort of 8 liver transplant recipients was studied, of whom 3 were classified as tolerant and 5 as non-tolerant. On the study overall, not on this receptor specifically: In two subjects, low numbers of available donor cells limited the measurable donor-reactive repertoire. Once repertoire turnover was taken into account, donor-reactive detection showed a significant reduction for CD4 in 7 of 8 subjects and for CD8 in 8 of 8. A greater decline was seen for donor-reactive sequences than for third party-reactive sequences, suggesting partial antigen-specific deletion unrelated to withdrawal success. Because of small, heterogeneous patient numbers and non-standardized post-transplant time points, the conclusions were only preliminary. Because no allograft tissue specimens were available, donor-reactive T cells may have migrated into the graft instead of being deleted. A significant post-transplant decrease in circulating donor-reactive CD4 TCRbeta sequences was observed in 5 of 8 subjects, irrespective of tolerance or HCV status.

This clone was seen only once. Its antigen remains undetermined. Per-nucleotide qualities are absent, and no much larger clonotype sits a single base away. Thawed unstimulated PBMCs were stained for CD3, CD4 and CD8 and FACS-sorted into CD3+CD4+ and CD3+CD8+ populations. All 8 studied subjects were randomized to immunosuppression withdrawal. Genomic DNA was isolated with the Qiagen DNeasy Blood and Tissue Kit. Frozen genomic DNA underwent high-throughput TCRbeta CDR3 sequencing by immunoSEQ, including PCR amplification, mapping, bias correction and internal controls. As for the authors' bioinformatics: Only productive rearrangements were retained, and each unique TCRbeta sequence was defined by its CDR3 nucleotide sequence together with its V and J gene. For classification of a sequence as donor-reactive, at least 5-fold expansion in CFSE-low cells relative to unstimulated pre-transplant cells and a frequency of at least 0.01% were required. Per-subject minimum frequency thresholds, based on the lowest-template unstimulated sample, ensured at least 90% detection power. Jensen-Shannon divergence between the top 1000 TCRbeta sequences post- versus pre-transplant served as the measure of repertoire turnover. Two-sided Fisher's exact tests were used to test for changes in how often donor-reactive sequences were detected. TCRdb mirrors the immuneACCESS table, restricted to in-frame sequences. Some clones are absent from its copies; in checked studies, under half trace to an unresolved V gene, and the reason for the others is unknown. The V and J calls and clone size come from that table; D and trimming were worked out from the DNA. The sample table contains tens of thousands of clones; only one count was recorded for roughly 92% of them. The ten most abundant clones make up 0.98% of the sample.

V is cut by 3 bases and J by 3 bases, and the space between the germline ends is 9 bases. CDR3 length: 12 amino acids, cysteine to phenylalanine. Only the CDR3 part of the read is kept: 36 bases, read in frame from the first base. The germline V gene encodes CDR1 SQVTM and CDR2 ANQGSEA. This chain joins TRBV29-1 to TRBJ2-7; the D gene is unclear. This specimen was CD4+ T cells from blood, taken roughly 25 months after liver transplant. The TCR originated in a human patient who received a liver transplant. In patients who had a transplant, some T cells may come from the graft donor. The CDR3 is CSVEISSYEQYF. The nucleotide sequence is TGCAGCGTTGAGATATCCAGCTACGAGCAGTACTTC.